A single sample is the source of the 10 T cell receptor beta chains below, sequenced in a study of cytomegalovirus exposure and HLA in healthy donors. Vbeta (60) and Jbeta (13) primers were used in the PCR. Only in-frame clones appear in the TCRdb table, and some are missing; sequencing was by immunoSEQ multiplex PCR. The data hold roughly 250,000 clones, with approximately 80% observed a single time. Sequencing was done on a sample of PBMCs. All receptors come from a girl aged 2-9 years in good health and CMV-seronegative.

This clone has just a few counts. CDR3 in amino acids: CASSPRGTGDSYGYTF. Written as DNA, the CDR3 is TGTGCCAGCTCACCTCGCGGGACAGGGGATAGCTATGGCTACACCTTC. The chain combines TRBV18 with TRBJ1-2; 10 nucleotides line up with TRBD1. CDR3 length equals 16 residues. The V segment lost 3 bases and the J segment 4 bases; nucleotides outside the gene matches: 8. Germline CDR1 reads KGHSH; CDR2 reads LQKENI.

This clone was counted only a few times. The V gene is TRBV28, the J gene TRBJ1-1; D call uncertain. The CDR3 length is 12 residues. V was clipped by 6 bases and J by 6 bases, with 11 bases between them. CDR1 and CDR2 (germline): MDHEN, SYDVKM. CDR3 DNA: TGTGCCAGCAGAAAAACGAGGGCTGAAGCTTTCTTT. Translating gives CASRKTRAEAFF.

J is TRBJ2-3 and V is TRBV29-1; weak D call: TRBD1 (6 bases). Trimming left V 0 bases short and J 7 bases short, with 20 bases between. Germline CDR1 SQVTM, CDR2 ANQGSEA. CDR3 size: 16 residues. The CDR3: CSVEDHREWVSNTQYF. The CDR3 DNA reads TGCAGCGTTGAAGATCACAGGGAATGGGTTTCAAATACGCAGTATTTT.

The chain carries TRBV2 and TRBJ2-1, with D perhaps TRBD1 (6 bases). Trimming shortened V by 6 bases and J by 6 bases, and 12 bases separated the two germline ends. In germline, CDR1 is SNHLY, CDR2 FYNNEI. The CDR3 consists of 13 residues. The CDR3 loop reads CASSLDSSNEQFF. CDR3 coding DNA: TGTGCCAGCAGCTTGGACAGTTCCAATGAGCAGTTCTTC.

This clone was counted a single time. This rearrangement joins TRBV5-1 to TRBJ2-5, with 7 bases aligning to TRBD1. The CDR3 sequence is 14 residues long. Per the germline V gene, CDR1 is SGHRS and CDR2 is YFSETQ. V was clipped by 1 base and J by 7 bases; unmatched bases: 7. This chain's CDR3 is CASSLYRGRGTQYF. CDR3 DNA: TGCGCCAGCAGCTTGTACAGGGGTAGAGGGACCCAGTACTTC.

V is TRBV10-1 and J is TRBJ2-7; D is perhaps TRBD1 (6 bases). From germline, CDR1 is WNHNN and CDR2 SYGVQD (reference sequence). With 6 bases removed from V and 3 bases from J, the gap between germline ends came to 12 bases. The CDR3 length is 13 residues. The CDR3 DNA reads TGCGCCAGCAGGGGGACACAATGCTACGAGCAGTACTTC. Its protein product is CASRGTQCYEQYF.

The CDR3 spells CASSPSGGLAGGETLETQYF. The CDR3 nucleotides are TGTGCCAGCTCACCCTCCGGCGGACTAGCGGGAGGAGAGACGTTGGAGACCCAGTACTTC. The gene calls are TRBV18 and TRBJ2-5; 14 bases match TRBD2. The CDR3 consists of 20 residues. Unmatched junction bases numbered 17, after V lost 3 bases and J lost 5 bases. Germline V lookup: CDR1 KGHSH, CDR2 LQKENI.

The chain is built from TRBV7-6 and TRBJ2-1, with 14 bases fitting TRBD2. With V trimmed by 4 bases and J by 4 bases, 3 bases remained unmatched. The germline V gene encodes CDR1 SGHVS and CDR2 FNYEAQ. This CDR3 spans 16 amino acids. This CDR3 is CASSSWTSGGYNEQFF. The DNA for the CDR3 is TGTGCCAGCAGCTCGTGGACTAGCGGGGGGTACAATGAGCAGTTCTTC.

This clone has more than one count but fewer than ten. J is TRBJ2-1 and V is TRBV9; tentatively, D is TRBD2 (6 bases). Looked up from germline, CDR1 is SGDLS and CDR2 is YYNGEE. With 0 bases removed from V and 10 bases from J, the gap between germline ends came to 11 bases. This CDR3 contains 13 residues. The CDR3 region has the DNA TGTGCCAGCAGCGTAGTTGGGGGGTTGGAGCAGTTCTTC. This gives the protein CASSVVGGLEQFF. The full variable domain, in which reference TRBV9 and TRBJ2-1 provide the parts outside the CDR3, is DSGVTQTPKHLITATGQRVTLRCSPRSGDLSVYWYQQSLDQGLQFLIQYYNGEERAKGNILERFSAQQFPDLHSELNLSSLELGDSALYFCASSVVGGLEQFFGPGTRLTVL.

This chain uses TRBV28 with TRBJ2-5; 10 nucleotides match TRBD1. Near its end, the DNA agrees better with TRBJ2-7, so the J call may be wrong. Germline V gene data show CDR1 as MDHEN and CDR2 as SYDVKM. This CDR3 is 16 amino acids long. CDR3 region: CASRVTGGGRAYEQYF. In DNA form, the CDR3 reads TGTGCCAGCAGGGTGACAGGGGGCGGGCGGGCTTACGAGCAGTACTTC.